The T cell receptor (beta chain) under discussion was sequenced for a study of cytomegalovirus exposure and HLA in healthy donors. PCR employed 60 Vbeta and 13 Jbeta primers. Clones were sequenced by immunoSEQ multiplex PCR, and TCRdb holds only the in-frame ones, with some missing. Of approximately 70,000 clones in the sample, 70% to 80% were seen once. The length of the CDR3 is 15 residues. The germline gives CDR1 SGHNT, CDR2 YYREEE (reference sequence). After removal of 2 bases from V and 7 bases from J, the junction contained 9 bases not matched to a gene. General study results and limits: A missense DCLRE1C variant was associated with V- and J-gene trimming of TCR beta chains in a later analysis, and an independent cohort replicated the association. Apart from CMV serostatus, no immune exposure information was available. Presence/absence analyses treated sequencing depth as roughly uniform across donors.

A note on this clone: Its antigen is not identified.

The chain carries TRBV5-4 and TRBJ2-5, with 9 positions matching TRBD2. The clonotype was recovered from a man between 50 and 59 years old in good health and CMV-seronegative. Sequenced input: PBMCs. CDR3 region: CASSFDAQLAGTQYF. For the CDR3, the DNA is TGTGCCAGCAGCTTCGATGCCCAACTAGCGGGGACCCAGTACTTC.